A selection of T cell receptor beta chains follows, all from one sample in a study of OX40 agonist ivuxolimab in advanced cancers. This table comes from immunoSEQ multiplex PCR, and its TCRdb copy is limited to in-frame clones, with some not included. This table holds roughly 23,000 clones, nearly 90% found once. Specimen: CD4+ or CD8+ T cells sorted from blood, collected in a trial of the OX40 agonist ivuxolimab. These receptors were taken from an adult with an advanced solid tumor such as melanoma, head and neck, liver or kidney cancer. Each CDR3 is given with its conserved first and last residue. Fields, in order: clone size, J gene, V gene, D gene, CDR3 protein, CDR3 DNA. The D gene is left open where the match is weak. Where a row states a size, it is once, few, many or the class of an expanded clone; other rows omit it.

clone_size: NA
j_call: TRBJ2-2
v_call: TRBV9
d_call: TRBD2
cdr3_aa: CASSVDPSGIAGELFF
cdr3_nt: TGTGCCAGCAGCGTAGACCCTAGCGGGATTGCCGGGGAGCTGTTTTTT

clone_size: NA
j_call: TRBJ2-1
v_call: TRBV7-9
d_call: TRBD1
cdr3_aa: CASSPQGAIAYNEQFF
cdr3_nt: TGTGCCAGCAGCCCCCAGGGGGCTATCGCCTACAATGAGCAGTTCTTC

clone_size: NA
j_call: TRBJ2-5
v_call: TRBV9
d_call: NA
cdr3_aa: CASSVAPSGYRETQYF
cdr3_nt: TGTGCCAGCAGCGTAGCCCCGTCGGGGTACCGAGAGACCCAGTACTTC

clone_size: once
j_call: TRBJ2-1
v_call: TRBV4-1
d_call: NA
cdr3_aa: CASSQWTGERVQYNEQFF
cdr3_nt: TGCGCCAGCAGCCAATGGACGGGAGAGCGGGTTCAATACAATGAGCAGTTCTTC

clone_size: NA
j_call: TRBJ1-1
v_call: TRBV19
d_call: NA
cdr3_aa: CASSPWGTEAFF
cdr3_nt: TGTGCCAGTAGTCCCTGGGGAACTGAAGCTTTCTTT

clone_size: few
j_call: TRBJ2-2
v_call: TRBV7-9
d_call: NA
cdr3_aa: CASSLVLAWTGELFF
cdr3_nt: TGTGCCAGCAGCTTAGTACTAGCCTGGACCGGGGAGCTGTTTTTT

clone_size: NA
j_call: TRBJ2-7
v_call: TRBV19
d_call: TRBD2
cdr3_aa: CASSIGSGAHVYEQYF
cdr3_nt: TGTGCCAGTAGTATTGGTAGCGGGGCCCATGTTTACGAGCAGTACTTC

clone_size: NA
j_call: TRBJ1-1
v_call: TRBV28
d_call: TRBD1
cdr3_aa: CASTLLTGGITEAFF
cdr3_nt: TGTGCCAGCACCCTTTTGACAGGGGGAATCACTGAAGCTTTCTTT

clone_size: NA
j_call: TRBJ2-7
v_call: TRBV27
d_call: TRBD2
cdr3_aa: CASRTGTSHYEQYF
cdr3_nt: TGTGCCAGCAGAACCGGGACTAGCCATTACGAGCAGTACTTC

clone_size: NA
j_call: TRBJ1-2
v_call: TRBV19
d_call: NA
cdr3_aa: CASSIASTDYGYTF
cdr3_nt: TGTGCCAGTAGTATAGCGAGCACAGACTATGGCTACACCTTC

clone_size: NA
j_call: TRBJ2-1
v_call: TRBV6-6
d_call: TRBD2
cdr3_aa: CASTPSGSSYNEQFF
cdr3_nt: TGTGCCAGCACTCCTAGCGGTAGCTCCTACAATGAGCAGTTCTTC

clone_size: NA
j_call: TRBJ2-1
v_call: TRBV19
d_call: NA
cdr3_aa: CASSIRTVAPYNEQFF
cdr3_nt: TGTGCCAGTAGTATAAGGACAGTGGCCCCCTACAATGAGCAGTTCTTC

clone_size: NA
j_call: TRBJ2-7
v_call: TRBV25-1
d_call: NA
cdr3_aa: CASSENRRQQYF
cdr3_nt: TGTGCCAGCAGTGAGAATCGAAGGCAGCAGTACTTC

clone_size: NA
j_call: TRBJ1-4
v_call: TRBV2
d_call: NA
cdr3_aa: CASSEDPDPTNEKLFF
cdr3_nt: TGTGCCAGCAGTGAAGATCCAGACCCAACTAATGAAAAACTGTTTTTT

clone_size: medium-sized
j_call: TRBJ2-1
v_call: TRBV19
d_call: TRBD2
cdr3_aa: CASSQWGGTYNEQFF
cdr3_nt: TGTGCCAGTAGTCAATGGGGGGGAACTTACAATGAGCAGTTCTTC

clone_size: NA
j_call: TRBJ1-2
v_call: TRBV2
d_call: TRBD1
cdr3_aa: CASSAPYGQGGSYGHTF
cdr3_nt: TGTGCCAGCAGTGCCCCTTACGGACAGGGGGGATCCTATGGCCACACCTTC

clone_size: NA
j_call: TRBJ2-2
v_call: TRBV27
d_call: NA
cdr3_aa: CASSLLTGRELFF
cdr3_nt: TGTGCCAGCAGTTTATTAACCGGGCGGGAGCTGTTTTTT